This is a list of T cell receptor beta chains from one sample in a study of cytomegalovirus exposure and HLA in healthy donors. Only in-frame clones appear in the TCRdb table, and some are missing; sequencing was by immunoSEQ multiplex PCR. The sample carries 85,000 to 100,000 clones, approximately 75% recorded once. Sample: PBMCs. The receptors stem from a woman aged 40 to 50 in good health and CMV-seronegative. The conserved cysteine and the conserved F or W are not part of the CDR3 here. The order of the fields is V gene, clone size, J gene, CDR3 protein. Clone size is given for some rows only: seen once, a few or many times, or a class if the clone is expanded.

TRBV5-4	NA	TRBJ2-2	ASSLIGRSTGELF
TRBV18	NA	TRBJ2-5	ASSPGIAWETQY
TRBV2	NA	TRBJ1-6	VARISSYNSPLH
TRBV19	few	TRBJ1-4	ASSIGRGRNEKLF
TRBV29-1	NA	TRBJ2-3	SVELEWYTQY
TRBV27	NA	TRBJ1-2	ASRLTENYGYT
TRBV18	NA	TRBJ2-3	ASSDGTRSTDTQY
TRBV4-2	few	TRBJ1-4	ASSRQDRERNEKLF
TRBV5-6	NA	TRBJ1-3	ASSLVDISGNTIY
TRBV5-1	NA	NA	ASSLGQAAGYEQY
TRBV6-5	NA	TRBJ2-7	ASSRDRGEQY
TRBV7-2	NA	TRBJ1-3	ASSLRGTSGNTIY
TRBV18	NA	TRBJ2-6	ASTPSGANVLT
TRBV28	few	TRBJ1-6	ASSPGSPLH
TRBV10-2	NA	TRBJ2-2	ASSDKSGDTGSELF
TRBV19	once	TRBJ2-7	ASSISQTSIEQY
TRBV7-2	NA	TRBJ1-2	ASSLQGTGYT
TRBV9	NA	TRBJ1-5	ASSVGYSNQPQN
TRBV9	NA	TRBJ2-3	ASSVGGSDTQY
TRBV25-1	NA	TRBJ2-3	ASSEWSGTSGGDTQY
TRBV7-2	NA	TRBJ1-6	ASSLATDRVSPLH
TRBV4-2	many	TRBJ2-7	ASSQERRAWEQY
TRBV18	NA	TRBJ2-1	ASSRDSGGAYNEQF
TRBV15	NA	TRBJ1-4	ATSSGLGGEKLF
TRBV18	few	TRBJ1-1	ASSPPGTAAGLAF
TRBV6-1	NA	TRBJ1-3	ASSEAEARSGNTIY
TRBV5-6	NA	TRBJ1-5	ASSLRQGAGQPQH
TRBV5-5	NA	TRBJ2-7	ASSLSQALYEQY
TRBV18	NA	TRBJ2-7	ASPQGSPYEQY
TRBV4-2	NA	TRBJ2-1	ASSLNRDRVNEQF
TRBV7-2	NA	TRBJ2-5	ASSPHIMETQY
TRBV7-2	NA	TRBJ1-1	ASSLGGPEAF
TRBV2	NA	TRBJ1-1	ASTRSGWRQAF
TRBV2	few	TRBJ2-5	ASSRGLAGGQETQY
TRBV19	NA	TRBJ1-5	ASSTQGNQPQH
TRBV7-8	NA	TRBJ1-5	ASSPDRVDQPQH
TRBV5-1	NA	TRBJ2-1	ASSFHTGLDEQF
TRBV4-1	once	TRBJ1-5	ASSQQYYSNQPQH
TRBV27	NA	TRBJ2-2	ASSPTGYTGELF
TRBV2	NA	TRBJ2-2	ASREQGYNTGELF
TRBV7-8	NA	TRBJ1-5	ASSSSGTAGNQPQH
TRBV5-1	NA	TRBJ1-2	ASSLGDRSYGYT